The rows below give T cell receptor beta chains drawn from one sample of a study of cytomegalovirus exposure and HLA in healthy donors. Assay: immunoSEQ multiplex PCR; the TCRdb copy retains only in-frame clones and omits some. The profile shows around 170,000 clones, 84% of them singletons. The sequenced sample was PBMCs. The receptors shown here come from a woman between 50 and 59 years old in good health and CMV-seropositive. Both conserved end residues are part of each CDR3. A D gene is named only where the DNA matches it firmly. Only some rows state a clone size, as once, few, many or a class for expanded clones.

>TRBJ1-1|.|.|TRBV5-1
CASQRGRENTEAFF
TGCGCCAGCCAGCGGGGTAGGGAGAACACTGAAGCTTTCTTT
>TRBJ2-5|.|.|TRBV12-5
CASGLVREQETQYF
TGTGCTAGTGGTTTGGTACGGGAGCAAGAGACCCAGTACTTC
>TRBJ2-5|TRBD2|.|TRBV7-2
CASSVRGGALETQYF
TGTGCCAGCAGCGTTCGCGGGGGGGCTTTAGAGACCCAGTACTTC
>TRBJ1-1|.|.|TRBV2
CASKGLLNTEAFF
TGTGCCAGCAAGGGACTGTTGAACACTGAAGCTTTCTTT
>TRBJ2-7|.|once|TRBV4-3
CASSQDSGGYEQYF
TGCGCCAGCAGCCAAGATTCAGGTGGCTACGAGCAGTACTTC
>TRBJ2-1|TRBD2|once|TRBV5-4
CASSLPRLSGGADEQFF
TGTGCCAGCAGCTTGCCCCGTCTCAGCGGGGGGGCCGATGAGCAGTTCTTC
>TRBJ1-3|.|.|TRBV7-9
CASSPGQGGNTIYF
TGTGCCAGCAGCCCCGGGCAGGGGGGAAACACCATATATTTT
>TRBJ1-5|TRBD1|.|TRBV7-8
CASSSETSGTGSWGPQHF
TGTGCCAGCAGCAGCGAAACATCCGGGACAGGGTCGTGGGGGCCCCAGCATTTT
>TRBJ2-3|TRBD2|.|TRBV7-2
CASSLLVERGGRTDTQYF
TGTGCCAGCAGCTTATTGGTTGAGCGGGGCGGACGCACAGATACGCAGTATTTT
>TRBJ2-1|.|.|TRBV7-2
CASSRSGGTEQFF
TGTGCCAGCAGCCGTTCCGGCGGGACGGAGCAGTTCTTC
>TRBJ2-7|TRBD1|.|TRBV25-1
CASSVGQGPMGYEQYF
TGTGCCAGCAGCGTGGGACAGGGGCCCATGGGGTACGAGCAGTACTTC
>TRBJ1-1|.|.|TRBV6-5
CASSYAQGRNTEAFF
TGTGCCAGCAGTTACGCACAGGGTCGCAACACTGAAGCTTTCTTT
>TRBJ2-2|TRBD2|.|TRBV5-4
CASSLGGLAGTGELFF
TGTGCCAGCAGCCTGGGGGGACTAGCGGGAACCGGGGAGCTGTTTTTT